Below, 6 T cell receptor beta chains from the same sample are listed, as sequenced in a study of blood T cell repertoires in COVID-19. Assay: immunoSEQ multiplex PCR; the TCRdb copy retains only in-frame clones and omits some. The data contain 50,000 or so clones, around 84% of them singletons. Material for sequencing was peripheral blood. The receptors here all came from a man between 65 and 80 years old with acute or convalescent COVID-19.

The chain is built from TRBV7-2 and TRBJ2-6; 7 positions agree with TRBD1. The V segment lost 4 bases and the J segment 2 bases; nucleotides outside the gene matches: 5. CDR1 is SGHTA, CDR2 FQGNSA, per germline. This CDR3 has 16 amino acids. The CDR3 protein is CASSSKGTAGANVLTF. The CDR3 nucleotides are TGTGCCAGCAGCTCGAAAGGGACAGCTGGGGCCAACGTCCTGACTTTC.

This clone was recorded a few times. The same CDR3 also results from other DNA sequences found in this sample. The genes are TRBV7-9 and TRBJ1-6, with 8 bases identical to TRBD1. The V gene end was trimmed by 2 bases and the J gene end by 8 bases; junction bases not matched to a gene: 5. This CDR3 has 15 amino acids. Germline CDR1 and CDR2: SEHNR and FQNEAQ (reference sequence). The CDR3 sequence: CASSLSGQGDSPLHF. Here the CDR3 DNA reads TGTGCCAGCAGCTTATCAGGACAGGGTGATTCACCCCTCCACTTT.

The rearrangement joins TRBV6-2 or TRBV6-3 to TRBJ2-7, with D unresolved. With 5 bases removed from V and 6 bases from J, the gap between germline ends came to 8 bases. CDR3 size: 11 residues. Looked up from germline, CDR1 is MNHEY and CDR2 is SVGEGT. The CDR3 is CASSRGLEQYV. The CDR3 DNA reads as TGTGCCAGCAGTCGAGGTCTCGAGCAGTACGTC.

This chain joins TRBV27 and TRBJ1-5; 7 bases are shared with TRBD1. J was trimmed by 4 bases and V by 6 bases; bases with no gene match: 9. CDR3 length equals 15 residues. Germline V lookup: CDR1 MNHEY, CDR2 SMNVEV (reference sequence). The CDR3 coding sequence is TGTGCCAGCAGGTCAGGGACAGCTGGGAATCAGCCCCAGCATTTT. It translates to CASRSGTAGNQPQHF.

CDR3 sequence (DNA): TGTGCCAGCAGCAATCGGGGGGGGAGGACAGATACGCAGTATTTT. It yields the protein CASSNRGGRTDTQYF. V is TRBV3-1 (or the pseudogene TRBV3-2) and J is TRBJ2-3, with 8 bases matching TRBD2. The V and J ends lost 5 bases and 3 bases, in that order; junction bases with no gene match: 7. From germline, CDR1 is LGHDT and CDR2 YNNKEL (reference sequence). This CDR3 has 15 amino acids.

The gene calls are TRBV19 and TRBJ1-5, with D perhaps TRBD1 (6 bases). V was pared by 1 base and J by 0 bases, with 13 bases between. The CDR3 contains 17 residues. CDR1 and CDR2 (germline): LNHDA, SQIVND (reference sequence). DNA for the CDR3: TGTGCCAGTAGTATAGGAGCAGGGGCCTATAGCAATCAGCCCCAGCATTTT. Protein product: CASSIGAGAYSNQPQHF.